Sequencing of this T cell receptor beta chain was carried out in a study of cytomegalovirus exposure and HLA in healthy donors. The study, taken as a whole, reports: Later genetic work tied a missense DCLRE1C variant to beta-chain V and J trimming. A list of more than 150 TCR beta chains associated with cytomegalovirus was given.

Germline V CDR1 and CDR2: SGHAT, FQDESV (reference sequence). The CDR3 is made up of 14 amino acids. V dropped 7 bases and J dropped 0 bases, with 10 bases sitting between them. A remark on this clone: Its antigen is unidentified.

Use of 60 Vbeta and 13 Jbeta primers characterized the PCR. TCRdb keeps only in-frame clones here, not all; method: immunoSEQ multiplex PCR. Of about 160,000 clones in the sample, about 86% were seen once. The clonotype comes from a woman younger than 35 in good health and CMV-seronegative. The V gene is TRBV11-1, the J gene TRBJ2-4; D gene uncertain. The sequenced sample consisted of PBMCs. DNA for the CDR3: TGTGCCAGCAAATCAAGACTAGCCAAAAACATTCAGTACTTC. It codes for CASKSRLAKNIQYF.